This T cell receptor (beta chain) was recovered during a study of T cells in Graves' hyperthyroidism and ophthalmopathy. Study in general: Peripheral blood was drawn at first diagnosis, prior to all treatment.

Patients showing uncontrolled infection, other autoimmune disease, pregnancy or lactation were ineligible. Extraction of PBMCs used 8 to 10 ml of fresh peripheral blood. This clonotype appeared many times. It was RNA transcripts that yielded the amplified TCR beta CDR3 regions. The HTBI primer set drove a first-round RT-PCR of the TCR CDR3. MiXCR was run by TCRdb on the multiplex PCR reads, yielding one entry per CDR3 protein. The sample lists 90,000 to 120,000 distinct CDR3 sequences, 15% to 20% occurring once. CDR3 length: 15 amino acids. The junction had 8 bases not matched to a gene; V was cut back by 3 bases and J by 6 bases. Per germline, CDR1 MDHEN and CDR2 SYDVKM.

Sample: blood. The TCR originated in a woman aged 50 to 65 with Graves' hyperthyroidism. The rearrangement joins TRBV28 to TRBJ2-3; TRBD2 matches at 8 bases. In DNA form, the CDR3 reads TGTGCCAGCAGTTTCCCGGCTAGCGGGTCGGATACGCAGTATTTT. Translated: CASSFPASGSDTQYF.